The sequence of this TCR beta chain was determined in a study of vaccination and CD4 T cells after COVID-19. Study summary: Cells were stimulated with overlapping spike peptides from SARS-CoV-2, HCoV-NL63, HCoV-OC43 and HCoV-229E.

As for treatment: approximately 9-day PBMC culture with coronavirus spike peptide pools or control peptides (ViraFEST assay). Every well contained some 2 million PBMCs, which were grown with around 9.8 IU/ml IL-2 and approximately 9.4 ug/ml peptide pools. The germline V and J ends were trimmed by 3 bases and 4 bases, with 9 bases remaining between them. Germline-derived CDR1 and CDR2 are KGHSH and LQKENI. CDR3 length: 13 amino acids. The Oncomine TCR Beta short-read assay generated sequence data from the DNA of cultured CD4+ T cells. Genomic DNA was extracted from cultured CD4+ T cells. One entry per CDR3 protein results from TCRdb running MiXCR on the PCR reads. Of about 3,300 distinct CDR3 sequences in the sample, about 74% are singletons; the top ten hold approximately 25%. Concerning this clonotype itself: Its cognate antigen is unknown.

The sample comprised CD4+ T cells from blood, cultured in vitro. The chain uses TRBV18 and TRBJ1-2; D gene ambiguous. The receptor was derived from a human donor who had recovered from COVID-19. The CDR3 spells CASSPDGSYGYTF. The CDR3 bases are TGTGCCAGCTCACCGGACGGTTCCTATGGCTACACCTTC.